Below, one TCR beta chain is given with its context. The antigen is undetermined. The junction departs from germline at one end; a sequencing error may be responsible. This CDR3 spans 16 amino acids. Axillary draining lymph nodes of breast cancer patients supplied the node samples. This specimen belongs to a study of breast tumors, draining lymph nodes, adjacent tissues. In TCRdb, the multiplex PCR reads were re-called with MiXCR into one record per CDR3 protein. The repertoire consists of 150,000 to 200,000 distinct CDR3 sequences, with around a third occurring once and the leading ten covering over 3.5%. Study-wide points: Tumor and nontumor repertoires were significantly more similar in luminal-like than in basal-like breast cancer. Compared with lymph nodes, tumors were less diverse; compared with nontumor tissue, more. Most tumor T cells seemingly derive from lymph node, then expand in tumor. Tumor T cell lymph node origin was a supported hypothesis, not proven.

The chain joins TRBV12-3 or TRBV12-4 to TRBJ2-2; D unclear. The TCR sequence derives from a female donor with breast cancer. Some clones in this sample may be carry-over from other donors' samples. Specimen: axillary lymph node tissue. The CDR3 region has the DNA TGTGCGAGCAGTTTCGGGCAGCTCAATGGACCCGGGGAGCTGTTTTTT. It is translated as CASSFGQLNGPGELFF.